This record covers a single T cell receptor (beta chain). The V gene's germline CDR1 is MDHEN and CDR2 SYDVKM. There are 16 residues in the CDR3. The V segment lost 4 bases and the J segment 7 bases; nucleotides outside the gene matches: 10. Per the authors' pipeline: How many nucleated cells were present was estimated from reference gene primer amplification. Repertoires were generated with immunoSEQ multiplex PCR, while TCRdb's copy carries only in-frame clones and drops some. That table is the source of V, J and clone size, and D and trimming were worked out from the DNA. The sample yields roughly 120,000 clones, around 81% seen once. The sample belongs to a study of blood T cell repertoires in COVID-19. At the level of the study: Researchers got acute and convalescent COVID-19 samples from the United States, Italy and Spain.

The sample taken for sequencing was peripheral blood. The receptor was isolated from a human donor in a cohort sampled during active or convalescent COVID-19. This sequence joins TRBV28 and TRBJ2-1; TRBD2 matches 10 bases. CDR3 nucleotide sequence: TGTGCCAGCAGTTCAATAGCGGGAGGATTGGGAAATGAGCAGTTCTTC. Protein sequence: CASSSIAGGLGNEQFF.